These T cell receptor beta chains were read from a single sample in a study of graft-versus-host responses after intestinal transplantation. Libraries were prepared by immunoSEQ multiplex PCR; TCRdb keeps only in-frame clonotypes and omits some of them. This table holds 95,000 to 150,000 clones, 90% to 95% found once. These TCRs are of unknown antigen specificity. Sequencing used unstimulated CD4+ T cells sorted from spleen or lymph node cells, obtained before intestinal transplant. These receptors all come from a human donor who received an intestinal transplant. Both conserved end residues are part of each CDR3. Each record gives: J gene, D gene, CDR3 length, V gene, CDR3 protein. A D gene is named only where the DNA matches it firmly.

>TRBJ1-2|TRBD1|15|TRBV23-1
CASSQFGTGNPGYTF
>TRBJ1-5|TRBD1|16|TRBV19
CASSGTGVYSNQPQHF
>TRBJ1-3|NA|16|TRBV4-1
CASSQDWGVRGNTIYF
>TRBJ2-7|TRBD1|15|TRBV6-1
CASSRAGTGVREQYF
>TRBJ1-5|TRBD1|15|TRBV5-1
CASSLGGTGDQPQHF
>TRBJ2-3|TRBD1|14|TRBV7-9
CASSSFFRGNTQYF
>TRBJ1-5|TRBD1|16|TRBV19
CASSTPTGASNQPQHF
>TRBJ1-1|NA|14|TRBV7-2
CASSLQGLNTEAFF
>TRBJ2-2|NA|11|TRBV30
CAWRWDGELFF
>TRBJ2-7|NA|11|TRBV20-1
CSAAGRGEQYF
>TRBJ1-3|NA|17|TRBV7-9
CASSLFVIPISGNTIYF
>TRBJ1-4|NA|15|TRBV11-2
CASSPGTSLNEKLFF
>TRBJ2-7|NA|15|TRBV11-2
CASSARQGSLYEQYF
>TRBJ2-7|TRBD1|14|TRBV18
CASSPRTGGDEQYF
>TRBJ1-5|NA|15|TRBV18
CASSKGGGSNQPQHF
>TRBJ2-1|NA|13|TRBV5-1
CASSFNYNNEQFF
>TRBJ1-5|NA|17|TRBV12-5
CASGLDTGSLGNQPQHF
>TRBJ2-5|TRBD2|17|TRBV6-4
CASSPHLPGLARETQYF
>TRBJ2-1|TRBD2|15|TRBV6-5
CASSYSRREVSIQFF
>TRBJ2-7|TRBD2|17|TRBV18
CASSPVRLAGYSYEQYF
>TRBJ2-2|TRBD1|16|TRBV5-4
CASSGTGVGKTGELFF
>TRBJ2-7|TRBD2|14|TRBV5-1
CASSLVAGVYEQYF
>TRBJ2-5|TRBD2|13|TRBV7-7
CASSETSWETQYF
>TRBJ2-5|NA|14|TRBV18
CASSPERYQETQYF
>TRBJ2-7|TRBD2|16|TRBV5-4
CASNLGGTSGSHEQYF
>TRBJ1-1|NA|13|TRBV11-3
CASSLSVNTEAFF
>TRBJ2-7|NA|16|TRBV7-9
CASSLALGLSPYEQYF
>TRBJ2-1|TRBD2|18|TRBV7-8
CASSLASGGGSSYNEQFF
>TRBJ1-1|NA|12|TRBV5-1
CASKLQDTEAFF
>TRBJ2-7|NA|17|TRBV2
CASSLKGSSAISYEQYF
>TRBJ1-2|NA|14|TRBV6-1
CASSEGAGTNGYTF
>TRBJ2-2|NA|14|TRBV6-5
CASTRESFTGELFF
>TRBJ2-2|TRBD2|16|TRBV19
CAGQYGTNPNTGELFF
>TRBJ2-6|TRBD2|18|TRBV7-9
CASSFPGLAGSGANVLTF
>TRBJ2-3|NA|13|TRBV29-1
CSVGGRATDTQYF
>TRBJ2-7|TRBD1|12|TRBV29-1
CSVLGQGDEQYF
>TRBJ1-3|NA|14|TRBV19
CASTPGARGNTIYF
>TRBJ2-5|TRBD2|18|TRBV2
CASSGNSGFRGDQETQYF
>TRBJ2-7|NA|15|TRBV19
CASSLSAQGNYEQYF
>TRBJ1-2|TRBD1|12|TRBV29-1
CSVQTGSYGYTF
>TRBJ2-3|TRBD2|15|TRBV7-9
CASSFGTSQTDTQYF
>TRBJ2-1|TRBD1|16|TRBV11-2
CASSLRQGRSYNEQFF
>TRBJ2-5|NA|14|TRBV5-1
CASSLGAGEKTQYF
>TRBJ2-7|NA|14|TRBV18
CASSPPWGRYEQYF
>TRBJ2-5|NA|14|TRBV5-6
CASSLVGGGETQYF
>TRBJ1-4|NA|13|TRBV28
CATTGWGNEKLFF
>TRBJ1-1|NA|14|TRBV11-2
CASSFGRTNTEAFF
>TRBJ1-2|NA|14|TRBV6-5
CASSYTIEIYGYTF
>TRBJ1-2|TRBD1|13|TRBV29-1
CSAWTGGDYGYTF